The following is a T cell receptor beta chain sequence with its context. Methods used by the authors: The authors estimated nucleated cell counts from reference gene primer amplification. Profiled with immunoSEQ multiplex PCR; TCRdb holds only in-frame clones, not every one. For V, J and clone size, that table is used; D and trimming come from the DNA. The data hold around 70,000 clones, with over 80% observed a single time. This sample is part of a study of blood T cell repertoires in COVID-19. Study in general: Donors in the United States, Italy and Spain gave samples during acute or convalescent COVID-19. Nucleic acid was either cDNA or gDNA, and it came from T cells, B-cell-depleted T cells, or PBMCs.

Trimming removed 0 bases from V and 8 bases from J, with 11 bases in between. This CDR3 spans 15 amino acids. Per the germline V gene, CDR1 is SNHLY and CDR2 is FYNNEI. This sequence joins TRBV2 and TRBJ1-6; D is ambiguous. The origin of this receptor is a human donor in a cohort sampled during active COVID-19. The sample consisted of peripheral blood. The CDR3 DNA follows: TGTGCCAGCAGTGAAGCTTCAGTTTCTGATTCACCCCTCCACTTT. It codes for CASSEASVSDSPLHF. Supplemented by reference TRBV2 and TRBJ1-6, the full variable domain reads EPEVTQTPSHQVTQMGQEVILRCVPISNHLYFYWYRQILGQKVEFLVSFYNNEISEKSEIFDDQFSVERPDGSNFTLKIRSTKLEDSAMYFCASSEASVSDSPLHFGNGTRLTVT.